Following are 19 T cell receptor beta chains from one sample sequenced in a study of patients and donors after allogeneic stem cell transplantation. TCRdb reprocessed the RT-PCR reads with MiXCR, giving one entry per CDR3 protein. The sample gives just under 20,000 distinct CDR3 sequences, around 5.3% of which show up once; 35% to 45% is in the top ten. The sample was blood, either unsorted or a sorted T cell fraction (not recorded which). The receptors here all came from a human donor who was either an allogeneic HSCT recipient or a stem cell or donor lymphocyte infusion donor (not recorded which). It is not recorded whose cells these are; they may come from a transplant donor.

This clonotype was counted only a few times. The rearrangement links TRBV5-1 to TRBJ2-7; D is tentatively TRBD1 or TRBD2 (5 bases each). The CDR3 totals 15 residues. V was clipped by 4 bases and J by 2 bases, with 16 bases between them. CDR1 and CDR2 (germline): SGHRS, YFSETQ. The CDR3 DNA follows: TGCGCCAGCAGCGGTGGGCAGGGAGTCACCTACGAGCAGTACTTC. It encodes CASSGGQGVTYEQYF.

The rearrangement links TRBV12-5 to TRBJ1-5; no reliable D call. V lost 5 bases, J lost 7 bases, and 12 bases lay in between. There are 13 residues in the CDR3. Germline CDR1 reads LGHNT; CDR2 reads FRNRAP. The CDR3 is CASGSPLRQPQHF. DNA for the CDR3: TGTGCTAGTGGTAGCCCCCTCAGGCAGCCCCAGCATTTT.

This clonotype was observed many times. The chain joins TRBV30 to TRBJ2-1, with 9 nucleotides matching TRBD2. J lost 9 bases, V lost 3 bases, and 9 bases had no gene match. The CDR3 runs 14 residues. Germline values: CDR1 GTSNPN, CDR2 SVGIG (reference sequence). As DNA, the CDR3 is TGTGCCTGGAGGTCCTGGACTAGCGAGGGTGAGCAGTTCTTC. Its translation: CAWRSWTSEGEQFF.

This clonotype was seen ten or more times. The gene calls are TRBV11-1 and TRBJ2-1, with D tentatively TRBD1 (7 bases). Germline loops: CDR1 SGHAT, CDR2 FQDESV (reference sequence). This CDR3 comprises 14 residues. Trimming shortened V by 8 bases and J by 5 bases, and 16 bases separated the two germline ends. CDR3 coding DNA: TGTGCCAGCTGGGGGGACAGAGAGGACAATGAGCAGTTCTTC. Translation: CASWGDREDNEQFF. The complete variable domain, with remaining parts taken from reference TRBV11-1 and TRBJ2-1, reads EAEVAQSPRYKITEKSQAVAFWCDPISGHATLYWYRQILGQGPELLVQFQDESVVDDSQLPKDRFSAERLKGVDSTLKIQPAELGDSAMYLCASWGDREDNEQFFGPGTRLTVL.

Many counts were recorded for this clonotype. In DNA form, the CDR3 reads TGTGCCAGCAGCTTATTGGGGTGGGATCAGCCCCAGCATTTT. Its protein product is CASSLLGWDQPQHF. V usage is TRBV7-9 and J usage is TRBJ1-5; D gene unclear. The CDR3 is 14 residues long. The germline V gene has CDR1 SEHNR and CDR2 FQNEAQ (reference sequence). V was cut by 2 bases and J by 5 bases, with 10 bases left in between. Full variable domain (missing parts from reference TRBV7-9 and TRBJ1-5): DTGVSQNPRHKITKRGQNVTFRCDPISEHNRLYWYRQTLGQGPEFLTYFQNEAQLEKSRLLSDRFSAERPKGSFSTLEIQRTEQGDSAMYLCASSLLGWDQPQHFGDGTRLSIL.

This clonotype came up many times. The chain couples TRBV21-1 to TRBJ2-1; no check of the table's D call, TRBD1, against the DNA was made. TRBV21-1 is assigned pseudogene status. The CDR3 covers 12 residues. In nucleotides, the CDR3 is TGTGCCAGCAGCACGGGCGGGGGAGAGCAGTTCTTC. Its protein is CASSTGGGEQFF.

In this sample, this clonotype turned up many times. The chain employs TRBV5-1 and TRBJ2-7; 12 bases match TRBD2. The CDR3 is 14 residues long. V lost 5 bases to trimming and J lost 3 bases; unmatched junction nucleotides: 3. CDR1 is SGHRS and CDR2 is YFSETQ in the germline V gene. The CDR3 DNA follows: TGCGCCAGCAGTTTGACTAGCGGGAGCTACGAGCAGTACTTC. It encodes CASSLTSGSYEQYF.

This clonotype has at least ten counts. This chain connects TRBV24-1 to TRBJ1-5, with D maybe TRBD1 (5 bases). This CDR3 contains 21 residues. The germline V and J ends were trimmed by 1 base and 0 bases, with 24 bases remaining between them. Germline V gives CDR1 KGHDR, CDR2 SFDVKD. The CDR3 DNA sequence: TGTGCCACCAGTGATTTTTCCCCGACAGTCCCCGGTTGGGATAGCAATCAGCCCCAGCATTTT. Protein product: CATSDFSPTVPGWDSNQPQHF.

This clonotype was counted many times. V and J are TRBV7-9 and TRBJ1-1, with 8 bases aligning to TRBD1. J was trimmed by 3 bases and V by 6 bases; bases with no gene match: 15. From germline, CDR1 is SEHNR and CDR2 FQNEAQ (reference sequence). This CDR3 has 17 amino acids. This CDR3 reads CASRPGQGVVGDTEAFF. CDR3 DNA sequence: TGTGCCAGCAGACCAGGACAGGGAGTGGTTGGAGACACTGAAGCTTTCTTT. The full variable domain, rest sourced from reference TRBV7-9 and TRBJ1-1, is DTGVSQNPRHKITKRGQNVTFRCDPISEHNRLYWYRQTLGQGPEFLTYFQNEAQLEKSRLLSDRFSAERPKGSFSTLEIQRTEQGDSAMYLCASRPGQGVVGDTEAFFGQGTRLTVV.

This clonotype was counted at least ten times. The J gene is TRBJ2-5, the V gene TRBV29-1; possibly TRBD1 for D (5 bases). This CDR3 is built from 12 residues. V gave up 6 bases and J gave up 2 bases, with 10 bases separating them. Germline CDR1 is SQVTM and CDR2 is ANQGSEA. CDR3 sequence reads: CSVLRTQETQYF. The CDR3 DNA is TGCAGCGTCCTCCGGACACAAGAGACCCAGTACTTC.

The table lists this clonotype with many counts. V is TRBV2 and J is TRBJ2-1; the D call may be TRBD1 or TRBD2 (5 bases each). V lost 6 bases and J lost 10, with 19 bases in between. The V gene's germline CDR1 is SNHLY and CDR2 FYNNEI. The CDR3 loop spans 14 amino acids. CDR3 region: CASSQGVYLSEQFF. CDR3 nucleotides: TGTGCCAGCAGCCAGGGAGTTTATCTTTCGGAGCAGTTCTTC.

This clonotype has ten or more counts. The V gene is TRBV3-1, the J gene TRBJ2-1; D might be TRBD1 (5 bases). CDR1 and CDR2 (germline): LGHDT, YNNKEL (reference sequence). The CDR3 is 12 amino acids. V lost 4 bases and J 9 bases, leaving 10 bases between the germline ends. The CDR3 loop reads CASSPRGGEQFF. The CDR3, as DNA: TGTGCCAGCAGCCCTAGGGGTGGTGAGCAGTTCTTC.

This clonotype showed up many times. This rearrangement joins TRBV7-8 to TRBJ2-3, with TRBD1 as a possible D gene (5 bases). The CDR3 spans 14 residues. The V end was cut by 6 bases, the J end by 2 bases, with 12 bases between. Germline values: CDR1 SGHVS, CDR2 FQNEAQ. The CDR3 sequence is CASRWGGYTDTQYF. The CDR3 bases are TGTGCCAGCAGATGGGGCGGCTACACAGATACGCAGTATTTT.

Points on this clonotype: Germline and junction disagree at one end, which may indicate a read error. The chain recombines TRBV5-6 with TRBJ2-1; D unclear. Germline CDR1 reads SGHDT; CDR2 reads YYEEEE. The CDR3 totals 13 residues. The CDR3, as DNA: TGTGCCAGCAAATGGACCTCCCACAATGAGCAGTTCTTC. Its protein product is CASKWTSHNEQFF. Looking up the rest from reference TRBV5-6 and TRBJ2-1 gives the full variable domain: DAGVTQSPTHLIKTRGQQVTLRCSPKSGHDTVSWYQQALGQGPQFIFQYYEEEERQRGNFPDRFSGHQFPNYSSELNVNALLLGDSALYLCASKWTSHNEQFFGPGTRLTVL.

This clonotype came up many times. The J gene is TRBJ1-1, the V gene TRBV4-1; D not certain. Trimming stripped 2 bases from V and 4 bases from J, with 11 bases between. Germline CDR1 reads MGHRA; CDR2 reads YSYEKL. This CDR3 comprises 14 residues. The CDR3 DNA is TGCGCCAGCAGCCAAATTTCCTCGGCCACTGAAGCTTTCTTT. Protein sequence: CASSQISSATEAFF.

This clonotype was detected ten times or more. This chain links TRBV11-2 with TRBJ2-1; D ambiguous. Trimming removed 5 bases at V and 7 bases at J, with 9 bases between. Germline V gene data show CDR1 as SGHAT and CDR2 as FQNNGV. CDR3 length: 12 residues. The CDR3 protein is CASSQLRNEQFF. In DNA form, the CDR3 reads TGTGCCAGCAGCCAATTAAGGAATGAGCAGTTCTTC.

This clonotype was recorded at least ten times. The rearrangement links TRBV28 to TRBJ1-4; TRBD1 agrees at 7 bases. This CDR3 is built from 15 residues. Looked up from germline, CDR1 is MDHEN and CDR2 is SYDVKM. Trimming took 6 bases from V and 7 from J; bases not matched to a gene: 11. The CDR3 nucleotides read TGTGCCAGCAGCCCCCTCGACAGGGACGCTGAAAAACTGTTTTTT. This encodes CASSPLDRDAEKLFF.

V and J are TRBV12-3 or TRBV12-4 and TRBJ1-2; D gene uncertain. Trimming removed 5 bases at V and 7 bases at J, with 17 bases between. The CDR3 loop spans 14 amino acids. CDR3 coding DNA: TGTGCCAGCAGTGCCGGATTAAGGACGGGTGGCTACACCTTC. This codes for CASSAGLRTGGYTF.

There are many counts of this clonotype. The chain links TRBV6-1 to TRBJ1-5; D remains unclear. The CDR3 extends over 13 amino acids. Deletions cut 6 bases from V and 5 bases from J, with 11 bases between. CDR1 and CDR2 (germline): MNHNS, SASEGT. In DNA, the CDR3 is TGTGCCAGCAGGGGCTATGGGGATCAGCCCCAGCATTTT. Translated: CASRGYGDQPQHF.